The 29 T cell receptor beta chains below come from one sample, sequenced in a study of blood T cell repertoires in COVID-19. Produced via immunoSEQ multiplex PCR; TCRdb's table is partial and in-frame only. The data contain 55,000 to 80,000 clones, about 88% of them seen just once; the ten biggest clones take up more than 8%. The sample comprised peripheral blood. Source of these receptors: a man aged 50-59 years with active COVID-19.

The chain is built from TRBV19 and TRBJ2-5; tentative D call: TRBD1 (5 bases). V shed 0 bases and J shed 4 bases, with 12 bases lying between them. From germline, CDR1 is LNHDA and CDR2 SQIVND (reference sequence). This CDR3 region has 15 residues. The CDR3 loop reads CASSIDQSRGETQYF. In DNA, the CDR3 is TGTGCCAGTAGTATAGATCAAAGTAGGGGAGAGACCCAGTACTTC.

The chain uses TRBV6-5 and TRBJ2-7; 7 nucleotides align to TRBD1. Looked up from germline, CDR1 is MNHEY and CDR2 is SVGAGI. The CDR3 runs to 12 residues. The J segment lost 4 bases and the V segment lost 11 bases, leaving 8 bases of the junction unmatched. The CDR3 here is CASGDRLYEQYF. CDR3 in DNA: TGTGCCTCCGGGGACAGACTTTACGAGCAGTACTTC.

V usage is TRBV18 and J usage is TRBJ2-5; a possible D gene is TRBD1 (5 bases). Trimming took 1 base from V and 1 from J, leaving 7 bases between them. The CDR3 consists of 14 residues. Germline values: CDR1 KGHSH, CDR2 LQKENI. The CDR3, as DNA: TGTGCCAGCTCACCACTGGACACCCAAGAGACCCAGTACTTC. This codes for CASSPLDTQETQYF.

The chain has TRBV19 and TRBJ2-5; TRBD1 is a possible D gene (6 bases). The CDR3 spans 15 residues. V was shortened by 5 bases and J by 2 bases, with 15 bases between the two germline ends. Per the germline V gene, CDR1 is LNHDA and CDR2 is SQIVND (reference sequence). The CDR3 spells CASSSFSGQQETQYF. In DNA form, the CDR3 reads TGTGCCAGTAGTTCATTCTCGGGACAACAAGAGACCCAGTACTTC.

The gene calls are TRBV9 and TRBJ2-2; D is undetermined. Trimming removed 0 bases from V and 6 bases from J, with 3 bases in between. The CDR3 consists of 12 residues. Per germline, CDR1 SGDLS and CDR2 YYNGEE. CDR3: CASSVVSGELFF. The DNA of the CDR3 is TGTGCCAGCAGCGTAGTCTCCGGGGAGCTGTTTTTT.

The rearrangement joins TRBV6-1 to TRBJ2-7; D perhaps matches TRBD2 (5 bases). Germline-derived CDR1 and CDR2 are MNHNS and SASEGT. V was pared by 2 bases and J by 4 bases, with 6 bases between. The CDR3 totals 12 residues. CDR3 region: CASSESGYEQYF. In DNA, the CDR3 is TGTGCCAGCAGTGAAAGCGGTTACGAGCAGTACTTC.

The chain joins TRBV5-8 to TRBJ2-3, with a possible D match to TRBD2 (5 bases). This CDR3 has 14 amino acids. V lost 6 bases and J 1 base, leaving 12 bases between the germline ends. Germline values: CDR1 SGHTS, CDR2 YDEGEE. CDR3 loop: CASKREFGTDTQYF. CDR3 nucleotides: TGTGCCAGCAAGAGGGAATTTGGCACAGATACGCAGTATTTT.

This rearrangement joins TRBV3-1 (or the pseudogene TRBV3-2) to TRBJ2-7, with D hard to call. The CDR3 is 11 amino acids. Per the germline V gene, CDR1 is LGHDT and CDR2 is YNNKEL (reference sequence). Trimming pared 5 bases from V and 4 bases from J, leaving 6 bases between. The CDR3 is CASSTLYEQYF. The CDR3 DNA reads as TGTGCCAGCAGCACACTATACGAGCAGTACTTC.

The genes are TRBV10-3 and TRBJ1-2, with D perhaps TRBD1 (5 bases). Looked up from germline, CDR1 is ENHRY and CDR2 is SYGVKD. This CDR3 is 13 amino acids long. V gave up 11 bases and J gave up 4 bases, with 17 bases separating them. The CDR3, as DNA: TGTGCCGGTCGGTCCCAAGGGGCCTATGGCTACACCTTC. Protein: CAGRSQGAYGYTF.

The chain has TRBV5-1 and TRBJ2-1, with TRBD2 matching 14 bases. The CDR3 is made up of 15 amino acids. V was pared by 5 bases and J by 7 bases, with 5 bases of the junction left unmatched. CDR1 is SGHRS, CDR2 YFSETQ, per germline. DNA for the CDR3: TGCGCCAGCAGTCAAGGGACTAGCGGGGGAAATGAGCAGTTCTTC. Its protein product is CASSQGTSGGNEQFF.

The CDR3 loop reads CASTQGGGGQPQHF. CDR3 sequence (DNA): TGTGCCAGCACCCAGGGGGGTGGGGGTCAGCCCCAGCATTTT. The J gene is TRBJ1-5, the V gene TRBV19; TRBD1 matches at 7 bases. Germline assignment: CDR1 LNHDA and CDR2 SQIVND (reference sequence). Germline trimming cut 9 bases from V and 6 bases from J; bases unmatched to any gene: 11. The CDR3 consists of 14 residues.

This clone appeared a few times. The chain links TRBV2 to TRBJ1-1; D unclear. Germline assignment: CDR1 SNHLY and CDR2 FYNNEI. The CDR3 totals 15 residues. The ends were cut back, 3 bases at V and 9 bases at J, with 20 bases in the middle. The CDR3 nucleotides read TGTGCCAGCAGTGAGGAAGAGAGGGCGTGGGTCAAAGCTTTCTTT. Residues: CASSEEERAWVKAFF.

The CDR3 reads CASSLPFAGGVDNEQFF. CDR3 sequence (DNA): TGTGCCAGCAGCCTCCCGTTTGCCGGGGGTGTTGACAATGAGCAGTTCTTC. This chain connects TRBV3-1 (or the pseudogene TRBV3-2) to TRBJ2-1; TRBD2 might be the D (6 bases). Trimming shortened V by 4 bases and J by 5 bases, and 21 bases separated the two germline ends. The length of the CDR3 is 17 residues. The germline V gene encodes CDR1 LGHDT and CDR2 YNNKEL (reference sequence).

The sample holds one count of this clone. This chain connects TRBV18 to TRBJ2-5; D uncertain. This CDR3 has 13 amino acids. The V gene's germline CDR1 is KGHSH and CDR2 LQKENI. Trimming left V 2 bases short and J 4 bases short, with 8 bases between. This CDR3 reads CASSPGRRETQYF. In nucleotides, the CDR3 is TGTGCCAGCTCACCAGGCCGCCGAGAGACCCAGTACTTC.

This clone came up a few times. V is TRBV2 and J is TRBJ2-5, with 11 bases that match TRBD1. Germline V gives CDR1 SNHLY, CDR2 FYNNEI. With V trimmed by 7 bases and J by 2 bases, 3 bases remained unmatched. The CDR3 loop spans 14 amino acids. CDR3 sequence (DNA): TGTGCCAGCACCCGGGACAGGGGGCAAGAGACCCAGTACTTC. It yields the protein CASTRDRGQETQYF.

The chain couples TRBV9 to TRBJ1-3; D unresolved. CDR3 length equals 14 residues. CDR1 and CDR2 (germline): SGDLS, YYNGEE. Between the trimmed V and J ends, which lost 3 bases and 3 bases, there was a span of 10 bases. The CDR3 bases are TGTGCCAGCAGCGCCCCCACTCGTGGAAACACCATATATTTT. Amino acid sequence: CASSAPTRGNTIYF.

The chain links TRBV5-1 to TRBJ2-2; 10 positions match TRBD2. Trimming at V came to 1 base and at J to 4 bases, leaving 4 bases not matched to a gene. Per germline, CDR1 SGHRS and CDR2 YFSETQ. The CDR3 spans 16 residues. CDR3 residues: CASSLLAGGLTGELFF. The CDR3 nucleotides are TGCGCCAGCAGCTTGTTAGCGGGGGGCCTCACCGGGGAGCTGTTTTTT.

Notes on this clone: Germline is not matched at one junction end, which may reflect a read error. The chain links TRBV5-4 to TRBJ1-2; TRBD1 matches at 11 bases. The CDR3 is 14 amino acids. Per the germline V gene, CDR1 is SGHNT and CDR2 is YYREEE (reference sequence). The chain's CDR3 is CARSGGQGAGGYTF. The CDR3 nucleotides are TGTGCCCGCAGCGGCGGACAGGGGGCGGGGGGCTACACCTTC.

The V and J genes are TRBV27 and TRBJ1-1; D unresolved. V was pared by 5 bases and J by 2 bases, with 12 bases between. The CDR3 loop spans 14 amino acids. The germline V gene encodes CDR1 MNHEY and CDR2 SMNVEV (reference sequence). The CDR3 spells CASSLPGSNTEAFF. For the CDR3, the DNA is TGTGCCAGCAGTCTTCCGGGGTCCAACACTGAAGCTTTCTTT.

The chain has TRBV7-2 and TRBJ2-1; 11 nucleotides match TRBD2. This CDR3 region has 17 residues. Germline CDR1 is SGHTA and CDR2 is FQGNSA. V trimming: 1 base; J trimming: 6 bases; junction bases outside the gene matches: 8. The CDR3 loop reads CASSLGALAGGINEQFF. As DNA, the CDR3 is TGTGCCAGCAGCTTAGGGGCTCTAGCGGGGGGTATCAATGAGCAGTTCTTC.

The rearrangement uses TRBV5-6 and TRBJ2-3; perhaps TRBD2 as D (5 bases). Germline assignment: CDR1 SGHDT and CDR2 YYEEEE. The CDR3 loop spans 13 amino acids. The V gene lost 7 bases and the J gene lost 10 bases, with 19 bases spanning the gap. CDR3 nucleotide sequence: TGTGCCAGCGGACTCTCCTTAAAGGCGGCGCAGTATTTT. Translating it yields CASGLSLKAAQYF.

This clone qualifies as medium-sized. The chain uses TRBV10-3 and TRBJ2-3; 10 bases line up with TRBD1. Germline V lookup: CDR1 ENHRY, CDR2 SYGVKD. The length of the CDR3 is 20 residues. V trimming: 3 bases; J trimming: 2 bases; junction bases outside the gene matches: 17. The CDR3 DNA follows: TGTGCCATCAGTGAACCGGGACAGGGGAGTTCGGGAGATTACACAGATACGCAGTATTTT. The encoded protein is CAISEPGQGSSGDYTDTQYF.

This chain joins TRBV29-1 and TRBJ1-1; 8 positions match TRBD1. Germline V gives CDR1 SQVTM, CDR2 ANQGSEA. The V gene end was trimmed by 7 bases and the J gene end by 6 bases; junction bases not matched to a gene: 10. This CDR3 is 13 amino acids long. The CDR3 region has the DNA TGCAGCGGAGCCAGGGGGCGCATGGCTGAAGCTTTCTTT. Protein product: CSGARGRMAEAFF.

This clone has just one count. V usage is TRBV14 and J usage is TRBJ1-2; a weak D match, TRBD1 (6 bases). CDR3 length: 15 amino acids. The germline V gene encodes CDR1 SGHDN and CDR2 FVKESK. Trimming cost V 0 bases and J 5 bases, with 13 bases left between them. The DNA for the CDR3 is TGTGCCAGCAGCCAAGATGCCAGGGGATGGTATGGCTACACCTTC. Its protein is CASSQDARGWYGYTF. The whole variable domain, remainder taken from reference TRBV14 and TRBJ1-2, is EAGVTQFPSHSVIEKGQTVTLRCDPISGHDNLYWYRRVMGKEIKFLLHFVKESKQDESGMPNNRFLAERTGGTYSTLKVQPAELEDSGVYFCASSQDARGWYGYTFGSGTRLTVV.

The rearrangement links TRBV2 to TRBJ1-1, with 7 bases lining up with TRBD1. The CDR3 is 13 amino acids. The germline gives CDR1 SNHLY, CDR2 FYNNEI. The V segment lost 7 bases and the J segment 7 bases; nucleotides outside the gene matches: 9. The CDR3 region has the DNA TGTGCCAGCAATCCACAGGGGTCCCATGAAGCTTTCTTT. This sequence encodes CASNPQGSHEAFF.

The V call is TRBV9, the J call TRBJ1-1; 7 bases line up with TRBD1. CDR1 and CDR2 (germline): SGDLS, YYNGEE. The CDR3 totals 15 residues. V shed 4 bases, J shed 2 bases, and the junction held 8 bases outside the gene matches. This CDR3 is CASSSFDRANTEAFF. DNA of the CDR3: TGTGCCAGCAGCTCATTTGACAGGGCTAACACTGAAGCTTTCTTT. The whole variable domain, filled in from reference TRBV9 and TRBJ1-1, reads DSGVTQTPKHLITATGQRVTLRCSPRSGDLSVYWYQQSLDQGLQFLIQYYNGEERAKGNILERFSAQQFPDLHSELNLSSLELGDSALYFCASSSFDRANTEAFFGQGTRLTVV.

This chain uses TRBV15 with TRBJ2-2; weak D call: TRBD2 (6 bases). The V gene lost 0 bases and the J gene lost 4 bases, with 9 bases spanning the gap. Germline CDR1 reads LNHNV; CDR2 reads YYDKDF (reference sequence). This CDR3 contains 15 residues. CDR3 coding DNA: TGTGCCACCAGCAGAGACAGGGAGGTCACCGGGGAGCTGTTTTTT. Translation: CATSRDREVTGELFF.

Written as DNA, the CDR3 is TGTGCCAGCAGCGCTCTTAGCGGGGGGGGAGATACGCAGTATTTT. Translated: CASSALSGGGDTQYF. The chain is built from TRBV7-7 and TRBJ2-3, with 11 positions matching TRBD2. The germline V gene encodes CDR1 SSHAT and CDR2 FNYEAQ (reference sequence). V gave up 5 bases and J gave up 5 bases; unmatched junction bases: 6. CDR3 length: 15 amino acids.

This clone was detected only once. This chain links TRBV2 with TRBJ2-7; TRBD2 might be the D (6 bases). V was shortened by 1 base and J by 5 bases, with 18 bases between the two germline ends. CDR3 size: 16 residues. Germline values: CDR1 SNHLY, CDR2 FYNNEI. As DNA, the CDR3 is TGTGCCAGCAGTGAAGGCGGGGCCCTCGGGCGCGACGAGCAGTACTTC. This gives the protein CASSEGGALGRDEQYF.